Listed here are 13 T cell receptor beta chains from one sample, sequenced in a study of blood T cell repertoires in COVID-19. Sequencing was performed with immunoSEQ multiplex PCR; in TCRdb, only in-frame clones are kept and a portion is missing. The sample lists about 160,000 clones, more than 75% occurring once. The sample taken for sequencing was peripheral blood. These receptors were taken from a man younger than 35 with acute or convalescent COVID-19.

The rearrangement uses TRBV6-6 and TRBJ2-1; D perhaps matches TRBD2 (5 bases). Trimming took 4 bases from V and 10 from J, leaving 8 bases between them. Germline V CDR1 and CDR2: MNHNY, SVGAGI (reference sequence). The CDR3 has 11 residues. The chain's CDR3 is CASSSLGEQFF. The CDR3 DNA sequence: TGTGCCAGCAGTTCACTAGGGGAGCAGTTCTTC.

This clone has just a few counts. This sequence joins TRBV19 and TRBJ1-1; D not resolved. Germline V lookup: CDR1 LNHDA, CDR2 SQIVND (reference sequence). V was trimmed by 4 bases and J by 1 base, leaving 7 bases between them. The CDR3 runs to 13 residues. CDR3 sequence (DNA): TGTGCCAGTAGTACGGAGACGAACACTGAAGCTTTCTTT. Amino acids: CASSTETNTEAFF.

V is TRBV19 and J is TRBJ1-3, with 7 nucleotides matching TRBD1. With 9 bases clipped from V and 1 base from J, the junction kept 6 bases outside the gene matches. The CDR3 covers 14 residues. CDR1 is LNHDA and CDR2 is SQIVND in the germline V gene (reference sequence). CDR3 in DNA: TGTGCCAGCAAAAAACAGGGGTCTGGAAACACCATATATTTT. It translates to CASKKQGSGNTIYF.

This chain connects TRBV7-2 to TRBJ1-4; the D is unclear. V lost 0 bases and J lost 0, with 8 bases in between. The length of the CDR3 is 16 residues. Germline CDR1 is SGHTA and CDR2 is FQGNSA. The CDR3 is CASSLAPSATNEKLFF. The CDR3 nucleotides are TGTGCCAGCAGCTTAGCGCCCAGTGCAACTAATGAAAAACTGTTTTTT.

This clone was detected only once. The chain has TRBV6-5 and TRBJ1-5; TRBD1 matches at 7 bases. Per germline, CDR1 MNHEY and CDR2 SVGAGI. V lost 5 bases, J lost 4 bases, and 8 bases stayed unmatched. The CDR3 has 15 residues. CDR3 in DNA: TGTGCCAGCAGTCGAACAGGGGTTTCAAATCAGCCCCAGCATTTT. It is translated as CASSRTGVSNQPQHF.

The V and J genes are TRBV5-5 and TRBJ1-2; D gene uncertain. The CDR3 contains 13 residues. The germline V gene encodes CDR1 SGHKS and CDR2 YYEKEE (reference sequence). The germline V and J ends were trimmed by 8 bases and 2 bases, with 13 bases remaining between them. The CDR3 region is CASQSGSNYGYTF. CDR3 coding DNA: TGTGCCAGTCAGTCGGGAAGCAACTATGGCTACACCTTC.

The chain carries TRBV9 and TRBJ1-4; no definite D call. The CDR3 spans 16 residues. The V gene's germline CDR1 is SGDLS and CDR2 YYNGEE. V lost 3 bases, J lost 2 bases, and 14 bases lay in between. CDR3 sequence reads: CASSGRGGVTNEKLFF. The CDR3 DNA sequence: TGTGCCAGCAGCGGGCGAGGCGGGGTCACTAATGAAAAACTGTTTTTT.

V is TRBV29-1 and J is TRBJ1-1, with a tentative D call TRBD1 (5 bases). In germline, CDR1 is SQVTM, CDR2 ANQGSEA. V shed 8 bases and J shed 0 bases, with 10 bases lying between them. CDR3 length: 12 amino acids. The CDR3 sequence: CSPAGLNTEAFF. The CDR3 DNA reads as TGCAGCCCGGCAGGGTTGAACACTGAAGCTTTCTTT.

The chain links TRBV4-2 to TRBJ1-2; D possibly corresponds to TRBD1 (6 bases). The V gene's germline CDR1 is LGHNA and CDR2 YNFKEQ. The length of the CDR3 is 16 residues. Trimming stripped 4 bases from V and 8 bases from J, with 23 bases between. The CDR3, as DNA: TGTGCCAGCAGCCTTGCCCGGAATGACCGCAGGGGAGGCTACACCTTC. This sequence encodes CASSLARNDRRGGYTF.

The rearrangement uses TRBV6-6 and TRBJ1-5; D is perhaps TRBD1 (5 bases). The V and J ends lost 5 bases and 0 bases respectively, with 11 bases between them. This CDR3 contains 15 residues. Germline V lookup: CDR1 MNHNY, CDR2 SVGAGI (reference sequence). CDR3 amino acids: CASSLRQPSNQPQHF. In DNA, the CDR3 is TGTGCCAGCAGTCTCAGACAGCCTAGCAATCAGCCCCAGCATTTT.

CDR3 region: CATLRPGQPNNSNQPQHF. The DNA for the CDR3 is TGTGCCACCCTGAGGCCGGGACAGCCTAACAATAGCAATCAGCCCCAGCATTTT. The genes are TRBV21-1 and TRBJ1-5; TRBD1 is taken as the D call from the table, unchecked against the DNA. TRBV21-1 is a documented pseudogene. The CDR3 has 18 amino acids.

This chain uses TRBV27 with TRBJ2-4, with D perhaps matching TRBD1 (5 bases). CDR1 is MNHEY and CDR2 is SMNVEV in the germline V gene (reference sequence). V gave up 2 bases and J gave up 6 bases, with 11 bases separating them. This CDR3 has 14 residues. The CDR3 sequence is CASSLRAGINIQYF. The CDR3 coding sequence is TGTGCCAGCAGTTTACGGGCAGGGATAAACATTCAGTACTTC.

The CDR3 DNA reads as TGTGCCAGCAGTGGGGGACTATACTCTGGGGCCAACGTCCTGACTTTC. This gives the protein CASSGGLYSGANVLTF. The gene calls are TRBV25-1 and TRBJ2-6, with 7 bases matching TRBD2. The CDR3 has 16 residues. J gave up 0 bases and V 4 bases, and 3 bases lay outside the gene matches. CDR1 and CDR2 (germline): MGHDK, SYGVNS.